The 20 T cell receptor beta chains below were found in one sample sequenced in a study of shared clonotypes between healthy human individuals. Here immunoSEQ multiplex PCR was the method, and the copy in TCRdb shows in-frame clones only, minus some. The sample has roughly 770,000 clones, about 96% seen once; the top ten hold around 0.25%. Terminally differentiated effector memory CD45RA+ cells were excluded from the naive CD8 cells, which were CD45RO-negative and positively selected for CCR7. Sequenced: naive CD8+ T cells sorted from blood. These receptors all come from a man aged 25-45 years in good health.

Comment on this clone: Other DNA sequences in this specimen translate into the identical CDR3. V gene TRBV11-2 combines with J gene TRBJ2-2; D is uncertain. Germline V gene lookup returns CDR1 SGHAT and CDR2 FQNNGV. Trimming took off 0 bases at V and 4 bases at J, with 0 bases between the two ends. CDR3 length: 12 amino acids. CDR3 residues: CASSLDTGELFF. The CDR3 DNA reads as TGTGCCAGCAGCTTAGACACCGGGGAGCTGTTTTTT.

About this clone itself: Different DNA sequences within this sample yield the same CDR3. This chain connects TRBV7-9 to TRBJ1-1, with unresolved D. This CDR3 spans 12 amino acids. Germline loops: CDR1 SEHNR, CDR2 FQNEAQ (reference sequence). Trimming stripped 1 base from V and 8 bases from J, with 8 bases between. The CDR3 spells CASSLDLTEAFF. CDR3 bases: TGTGCCAGCAGCTTAGATCTTACCGAAGCTTTCTTT.

J is TRBJ2-7 and V is TRBV11-3, with no clear D. The CDR3 is made up of 13 amino acids. The V gene lost 0 bases and the J gene lost 5 bases, with 8 bases spanning the gap. The V gene's germline CDR1 is SGHNT and CDR2 YENEEA. The CDR3 here is CASSLDASDEQYF. CDR3 coding DNA: TGTGCCAGCAGCTTAGATGCGTCGGACGAGCAGTACTTC.

This chain connects TRBV6-5 to TRBJ2-5; TRBD1 aligns across 8 bases. J was trimmed by 10 bases and V by 2 bases; bases with no gene match: 9. Germline V CDR1 and CDR2: MNHEY, SVGAGI. The CDR3 loop spans 14 amino acids. CDR3 DNA: TGTGCCAGCAGTTACGGGGGGACAGGCGCAATCCAGTACTTC. Its translation is CASSYGGTGAIQYF.

For the CDR3, the DNA is TGCGCCAGCAGCTTCGACAGGGACTACGAGCAGTACTTC. This gives the protein CASSFDRDYEQYF. The chain links TRBV5-1 to TRBJ2-7, with 7 positions matching TRBD1. The germline gives CDR1 SGHRS, CDR2 YFSETQ. The CDR3 is 13 amino acids. V trimming: 2 bases; J trimming: 3 bases; junction bases outside the gene matches: 2.

V is TRBV6-5 and J is TRBJ1-4; a weak D match, TRBD1 (6 bases). This CDR3 has 13 amino acids. The germline V gene encodes CDR1 MNHEY and CDR2 SVGAGI. The V end was cut by 6 bases, the J end by 8 bases, with 13 bases between. CDR3: CASRRGIGEKLFF. CDR3 sequence (DNA): TGTGCCAGCAGAAGGGGGATAGGGGAAAAACTGTTTTTT.

V and J are TRBV4-1 and TRBJ2-3, with D tentatively TRBD1 or TRBD2 (5 bases each). CDR3 length: 15 amino acids. The V end lost 1 base, the J end lost 4 bases, and 12 bases lay between the germline ends. Germline V gene sequence: CDR1 MGHRA, CDR2 YSYEKL. CDR3 DNA sequence: TGCGCCAGCAGCCAAGGGTTGGGGGTGGCAGATACGCAGTATTTT. This encodes CASSQGLGVADTQYF.

The genes are TRBV28 and TRBJ2-7; 7 nucleotides line up with TRBD2. Unmatched junction bases numbered 6, after V lost 10 bases and J lost 3 bases. The CDR3 totals 12 residues. Germline CDR1 reads MDHEN; CDR2 reads SYDVKM. The CDR3 bases are TGTGCCACCGGGACTACCAGCTACGAGCAGTACTTC. Its translation: CATGTTSYEQYF.

The chain recombines TRBV29-1 with TRBJ2-1; 12 bases map to TRBD2. Germline CDR1 reads SQVTM; CDR2 reads ANQGSEA. This CDR3 is built from 17 residues. V gave up 8 bases and J gave up 0 bases; unmatched junction bases: 11. CDR3 DNA: TGCAGCTTCTATAGGACTAGCGGGACCAGCTCCTACAATGAGCAGTTCTTC. The encoded protein is CSFYRTSGTSSYNEQFF.

The chain carries TRBV18 and TRBJ2-3; D is unclear. The CDR3 is 13 amino acids. Germline V gene sequence: CDR1 KGHSH, CDR2 LQKENI. Trimming left V 3 bases short and J 8 bases short, with 12 bases between. The CDR3 DNA sequence: TGTGCCAGCTCACCGGCCCATGGTGGTACGCAGTATTTT. Its protein is CASSPAHGGTQYF. Drawing the rest from reference TRBV18 and TRBJ2-3, the complete variable domain is NAGVMQNPRHLVRRRGQEARLRCSPMKGHSHVYWYRQLPEEGLKFMVYLQKENIIDESGMPKERFSAEFPKEGPSILRIQQVVRGDSAAYFCASSPAHGGTQYFGPGTRLTVL.

The rearrangement links TRBV7-9 to TRBJ2-1, with 9 bases lining up with TRBD1. The V gene's germline CDR1 is SEHNR and CDR2 FQNEAQ (reference sequence). This CDR3 comprises 16 residues. V trimming: 5 bases; J trimming: 6 bases; junction bases outside the gene matches: 11. CDR3 bases: TGTGCCAGCAGCACCTTACAGGGGGCGTTAGGCAATGAGCAGTTCTTC. This sequence encodes CASSTLQGALGNEQFF.

The rearrangement links TRBV27 to TRBJ2-1, with TRBD2 matching over 11 bases. Germline values: CDR1 MNHEY, CDR2 SMNVEV (reference sequence). V was pared by 5 bases and J by 4 bases, with 4 bases of the junction left unmatched. The CDR3 has 15 residues. The CDR3 here is CASSKLAGEYNEQFF. The CDR3 coding sequence is TGTGCCAGCAGTAAACTAGCGGGAGAGTACAATGAGCAGTTCTTC.

Remarks on this clone: One junction end disagrees with the germline gene, perhaps due to a read error. V is TRBV29-1 and J is TRBJ2-1, with 8 nucleotides matching TRBD1. Germline-derived CDR1 and CDR2 are SQVTM and ANQGSEA. The length of the CDR3 is 13 residues. CDR3 sequence reads: CSVEGQGPDEQFF. The DNA for the CDR3 is TGCAGCGTCGAAGGACAGGGTCCGGATGAGCAGTTCTTC.

The chain carries TRBV27 and TRBJ2-7; possible D gene TRBD1, 6 bases. This CDR3 spans 15 amino acids. CDR1 and CDR2 from the germline V gene are MNHEY and SMNVEV (reference sequence). V shed 2 bases and J shed 0 bases, with 11 bases lying between them. The CDR3 region has the DNA TGTGCCAGCAGTTTAAGGGGGTCCCTCTCCTACGAGCAGTACTTC. As protein: CASSLRGSLSYEQYF.

The chain uses TRBV2 and TRBJ2-1; no reliable D call. Germline V lookup: CDR1 SNHLY, CDR2 FYNNEI. V lost 7 bases, J lost 0 bases, and 4 bases lay in between. The CDR3 has 12 residues. DNA of the CDR3: TGTGCCAGCATAAGCTCCTACAATGAGCAGTTCTTC. It is translated as CASISSYNEQFF.

This sequence joins TRBV10-3 and TRBJ1-5; no definite D call. The CDR3 is made up of 14 amino acids. From germline, CDR1 is ENHRY and CDR2 SYGVKD. V lost 0 bases and J 4 bases, leaving 7 bases between the germline ends. DNA of the CDR3: TGTGCCATCAGTGAGTCGAGTACGAATCAGCCCCAGCATTTT. Its protein is CAISESSTNQPQHF.

The CDR3 nucleotides read TGTGCCAGCAGCTCGACTTTGACTGAGAACACTGAAGCTTTCTTT. Its protein is CASSSTLTENTEAFF. This chain joins TRBV11-1 and TRBJ1-1; D gene uncertain. V was clipped by 4 bases and J by 1 base, with 13 bases between them. From germline, CDR1 is SGHAT and CDR2 FQDESV (reference sequence). CDR3 length equals 15 residues. Combining the CDR3 with reference TRBV11-1 and TRBJ1-1 gives the whole variable domain EAEVAQSPRYKITEKSQAVAFWCDPISGHATLYWYRQILGQGPELLVQFQDESVVDDSQLPKDRFSAERLKGVDSTLKIQPAELGDSAMYLCASSSTLTENTEAFFGQGTRLTVV.

In nucleotides, the CDR3 is TGTGCCAGCAGCTTAGGGGACAGGCTCTACGAGCAGTACTTC. Protein sequence: CASSLGDRLYEQYF. J is TRBJ2-7 and V is TRBV7-9; 8 nucleotides line up with TRBD1. Germline values: CDR1 SEHNR, CDR2 FQNEAQ (reference sequence). V shed 1 base, J shed 3 bases, and the junction held 2 bases outside the gene matches. The CDR3 has 14 amino acids.

This clone was found once. In DNA, the CDR3 is TGTGCCAGCAGCCAGGGACTAGCGGGAGTGAGGGGCACAGATACGCAGTATTTT. Translation: CASSQGLAGVRGTDTQYF. The chain joins TRBV7-6 to TRBJ2-3; 14 bases match TRBD2. Germline V CDR1 and CDR2: SGHVS, FNYEAQ. The CDR3 is 18 residues long. Unmatched junction bases numbered 8, after V lost 5 bases and J lost 1 base.

The V and J genes are TRBV13 and TRBJ2-1; 7 bases fit TRBD2. The CDR3 length is 14 residues. In germline, CDR1 is PRHDT, CDR2 FYEKMQ (reference sequence). After removal of 8 bases from V and 6 bases from J, the junction contained 10 bases not matched to a gene. CDR3 loop: CASVEAGARNEQFF. The DNA for the CDR3 is TGTGCCAGCGTAGAGGCGGGAGCTCGCAATGAGCAGTTCTTC.